Presented here are 16 T cell receptor beta chains from one specimen sequenced in a study of T cell changes during pregnancy in multiple sclerosis. The protocol was immunoSEQ multiplex PCR, while the TCRdb copy is restricted to in-frame clones and leaves out a portion. The sample consists of around 77,000 clones, 91% of them appearing once. The sample here was peripheral blood, taken in the third trimester of pregnancy. The receptors stem from a female donor in good health, enrolled as a control in a pregnancy study.

The chain is built from TRBV6-6 and TRBJ1-2; possibly TRBD1 for D (5 bases). CDR3 length equals 13 residues. Trimming removed 6 bases from V and 4 bases from J, with 12 bases in between. CDR1 and CDR2 (germline): MNHNY, SVGAGI (reference sequence). The CDR3 region has the DNA TGTGCCAGCAGCTTGACAGTGACCTATGGCTACACCTTC. As protein: CASSLTVTYGYTF.

The gene calls are TRBV19 and TRBJ1-1; D is unclear. Per germline, CDR1 LNHDA and CDR2 SQIVND (reference sequence). This CDR3 contains 13 residues. Trimming took off 5 bases at V and 6 bases at J, with 13 bases between the two ends. CDR3 loop: CASSLTNGPEAFF. The CDR3 DNA reads as TGTGCCAGTAGTCTTACTAACGGTCCTGAAGCTTTCTTT.

V usage is TRBV6-6 and J usage is TRBJ2-2, with 13 bases lining up with TRBD2. CDR1 and CDR2 (germline): MNHNY, SVGAGI (reference sequence). Germline trimming cut 6 bases from V and 7 bases from J; bases unmatched to any gene: 2. The CDR3 length is 14 residues. CDR3 sequence (DNA): TGTGCCAGCAGAGGACTAGCGGGAGTCGGGGAGCTGTTTTTT. It encodes CASRGLAGVGELFF.

The chain links TRBV18 to TRBJ1-4, with D unresolved. In germline, CDR1 is KGHSH, CDR2 LQKENI. Deletions cut 1 base from V and 6 bases from J, with 12 bases between. This CDR3 spans 15 amino acids. The CDR3 sequence: CASSPLSGRDEKLFF. The DNA for the CDR3 is TGTGCCAGCTCACCACTCAGTGGGCGCGATGAAAAACTGTTTTTT.

The chain has TRBV7-2 and TRBJ2-5; 13 positions match TRBD2. Germline assignment: CDR1 SGHTA and CDR2 FQGNSA. V trimming: 11 bases; J trimming: 4 bases; junction bases outside the gene matches: 10. CDR3 length: 15 residues. In DNA form, the CDR3 reads TGTGCCGGGGAGAAGGGACTAGCGGGATCAGAGACCCAGTACTTC. This sequence encodes CAGEKGLAGSETQYF.

Of note for this clone: A junction end diverges from the germline sequence, so it may reflect a read error. At the DNA level, this CDR3 is encoded by other sequences in the same sample as well. CDR3 in DNA: TGTGCCAGCAGCTCCGCGAAGACAGGGGCCACCGGAGAGCTGTTTTTT. Its translation: CASSSAKTGATGELFF. V usage is TRBV7-9 and J usage is TRBJ2-2, with 8 bases lining up with TRBD1. CDR3 length: 16 amino acids. In germline, CDR1 is SEHNR, CDR2 FQNEAQ (reference sequence).

This chain joins TRBV6-5 and TRBJ2-1; 7 bases are a match to TRBD1. The CDR3 runs to 14 residues. CDR1 is MNHEY, CDR2 SVGAGI, per germline. The V and J ends lost 6 bases and 2 bases, in that order; junction bases with no gene match: 4. CDR3 coding DNA: TGTGCCAGCAGAGGGGGCAGAACCTACAATGAGCAGTTCTTC. This sequence encodes CASRGGRTYNEQFF.

The J gene is TRBJ2-7, the V gene TRBV6-5; no reliable D call. The CDR3 totals 14 residues. CDR1 MNHEY and CDR2 SVGAGI come from the germline V gene. V was cut by 2 bases and J by 3 bases, with 11 bases left in between. CDR3 coding DNA: TGTGCCAGCAGTTACGGGCAGATGGGCTACGAGCAGTACTTC. This sequence encodes CASSYGQMGYEQYF.

J is TRBJ1-6 and V is TRBV6-5; possibly TRBD1 for D (5 bases). The CDR3 has 14 amino acids. From germline, CDR1 is MNHEY and CDR2 SVGAGI. V lost 2 bases and J lost 4, with 6 bases in between. The CDR3 region has the DNA TGTGCCAGCAGTTACCAGGGTTATAATTCACCCCTCCACTTT. Translated, it gives CASSYQGYNSPLHF.

This chain connects TRBV5-1 to TRBJ1-4, with a tentative D call TRBD1 (5 bases). CDR1 and CDR2 from the germline V gene are SGHRS and YFSETQ. The CDR3 consists of 16 residues. V lost 2 bases and J 2 bases, leaving 13 bases between the germline ends. The CDR3: CASSFRAGRTNEKLFF. CDR3 in DNA: TGCGCCAGCAGCTTTCGGGCAGGGAGGACTAATGAAAAACTGTTTTTT.

This clone was seen only once. V and J are TRBV9 and TRBJ2-3; D is unresolved. The CDR3 extends over 14 amino acids. Germline V gives CDR1 SGDLS, CDR2 YYNGEE. Trimming cost V 0 bases and J 2 bases, with 7 bases left between them. The CDR3 DNA follows: TGTGCCAGCAGCGTAGATTGGGCCACAGATACGCAGTATTTT. Protein: CASSVDWATDTQYF. Full variable domain (missing parts from reference TRBV9 and TRBJ2-3): DSGVTQTPKHLITATGQRVTLRCSPRSGDLSVYWYQQSLDQGLQFLIQYYNGEERAKGNILERFSAQQFPDLHSELNLSSLELGDSALYFCASSVDWATDTQYFGPGTRLTVL.

The V gene is TRBV19, the J gene TRBJ1-1; D unresolved. The CDR3 is 14 amino acids. Germline-derived CDR1 and CDR2 are LNHDA and SQIVND (reference sequence). V was shortened by 5 bases and J by 0 bases, with 10 bases between the two germline ends. The CDR3 nucleotides read TGTGCCAGTAGTGCCGAGCGTGTGAACACTGAAGCTTTCTTT. Its translation: CASSAERVNTEAFF.

The count of this clone is one. This chain joins TRBV11-2 and TRBJ1-2, with a weak D call TRBD1 (5 bases). This CDR3 region has 19 residues. The V gene's germline CDR1 is SGHAT and CDR2 FQNNGV. V lost 3 bases and J 8 bases, leaving 31 bases between the germline ends. CDR3 DNA sequence: TGTGCCAGCAGCTTCCCTCGGGTCAGGCAAGTGGGGACTCCGGAGGGCTACACCTTC. Translation gives CASSFPRVRQVGTPEGYTF.

V gene TRBV15 combines with J gene TRBJ1-4, with 8 bases identical to TRBD1. Germline V lookup: CDR1 LNHNV, CDR2 YYDKDF (reference sequence). With 1 base clipped from V and 7 bases from J, the junction kept 2 bases outside the gene matches. CDR3 length: 14 residues. The CDR3 protein is CATSRGTGPEKLFF. For the CDR3, the DNA is TGTGCCACCAGCAGAGGGACAGGGCCTGAAAAACTGTTTTTT.

V and J are TRBV7-9 and TRBJ2-1, with TRBD2 matching over 11 bases. The CDR3 is 13 residues long. V trimming: 2 bases; J trimming: 10 bases; junction bases outside the gene matches: 1. Germline V gene data show CDR1 as SEHNR and CDR2 as FQNEAQ (reference sequence). The CDR3 loop is CASSLTSGGEQFF. The CDR3 DNA follows: TGTGCCAGCAGCTTAACTAGCGGGGGCGAGCAGTTCTTC. The full variable domain, in which reference TRBV7-9 and TRBJ2-1 provide the parts outside the CDR3, is DTGVSQNPRHKITKRGQNVTFRCDPISEHNRLYWYRQTLGQGPEFLTYFQNEAQLEKSRLLSDRFSAERPKGSFSTLEIQRTEQGDSAMYLCASSLTSGGEQFFGPGTRLTVL.

This chain uses TRBV29-1 with TRBJ1-1; unclear D gene. V was shortened by 1 base and J by 1 base, with 10 bases between the two germline ends. The length of the CDR3 is 14 residues. Germline V lookup: CDR1 SQVTM, CDR2 ANQGSEA. CDR3 region: CSVEVHPPNTEAFF. The CDR3 DNA sequence: TGCAGCGTTGAAGTACACCCTCCGAACACTGAAGCTTTCTTT.